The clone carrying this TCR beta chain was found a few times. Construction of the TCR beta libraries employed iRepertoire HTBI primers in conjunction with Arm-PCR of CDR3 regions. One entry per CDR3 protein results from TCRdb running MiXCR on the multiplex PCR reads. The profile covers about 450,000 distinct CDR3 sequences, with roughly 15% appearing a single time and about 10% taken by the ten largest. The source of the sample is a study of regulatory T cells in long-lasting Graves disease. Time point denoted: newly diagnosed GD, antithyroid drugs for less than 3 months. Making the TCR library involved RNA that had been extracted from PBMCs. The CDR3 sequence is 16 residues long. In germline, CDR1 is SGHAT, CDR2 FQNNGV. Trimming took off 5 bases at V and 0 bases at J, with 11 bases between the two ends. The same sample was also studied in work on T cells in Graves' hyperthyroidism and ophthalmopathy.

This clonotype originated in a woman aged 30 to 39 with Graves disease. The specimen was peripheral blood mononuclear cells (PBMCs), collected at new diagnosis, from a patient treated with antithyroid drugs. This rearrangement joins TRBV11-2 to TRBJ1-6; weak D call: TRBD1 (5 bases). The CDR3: CASSLGRSSYNSPLHF. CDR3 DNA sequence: TGTGCCAGCAGCCTGGGACGGAGCTCCTATAATTCACCCCTCCACTTT.